The rows below give T cell receptor beta chains drawn from one sample of a study of blood T cells in healthy people across ages. One entry per CDR3 protein, called by TCRdb with MiXCR from the 5' RACE reads. The sample holds around 1,700,000 distinct CDR3 sequences, roughly 27% seen once. Sequencing was carried out using blood. These receptors were taken from a woman aged 25-40 years in good health. The CDR3 runs from the conserved cysteine through the conserved F or W. A D gene is named only where the DNA matches it firmly. The size entry is marked missing in some rows and otherwise reads once, few, many or a size class.

D,size,V,J,DNA,CDR3
NA,once,TRBV5-1,TRBJ2-7,TGCGCCAGCAGCTTCGGGTCCGCCTCCGAGCAGTACTTC,CASSFGSASEQYF
TRBD2,NA,TRBV20-1,TRBJ2-7,TGCAGTGCTAACCCACTGCTAGCGGGAGTAATCGGCGAGCAGTACTTC,CSANPLLAGVIGEQYF
NA,NA,TRBV2,TRBJ1-2,TGTGCCAGCAGCGGGGACTTTGTAGGCTACACCTTC,CASSGDFVGYTF
NA,few,TRBV29-1,TRBJ1-2,TGCAGCGCGGTCCGGGCTAACTATGGCTACACCTTC,CSAVRANYGYTF
NA,few,TRBV6-6,TRBJ2-1,TGTGCCAGCAGTTACTCGCAACTAGCCCCCTACAATGAGCAGTTCTTC,CASSYSQLAPYNEQFF
NA,NA,TRBV20-1,TRBJ2-2,TGCAGTGCTAGGCCACAGGGGAGGATGGAGCTGTTTTTT,CSARPQGRMELFF
NA,NA,TRBV12-3/TRBV12-4,TRBJ2-5,TGTGCCAGCAGTCCCGGGGGTGGGCAGTACTTC,CASSPGGGQYF
NA,many,TRBV14,TRBJ2-7,TGTGCCAGCAGCCCGACTATAGGTTACTACGAGCAGTACTTC,CASSPTIGYYEQYF
TRBD2,few,TRBV5-1,TRBJ2-1,TGCGCCAGCAGCGATGGGAGGGCCAATGAGCAGTTCTTC,CASSDGRANEQFF
NA,few,TRBV20-1,TRBJ2-7,TGCAGTGCTAGAGCCGGGAGCCGGGACGAGCAGTACTTC,CSARAGSRDEQYF
NA,NA,TRBV4-3,TRBJ2-1,TGCGCCAGCAGCCAAGGTTTTTCCCTTGGACCCGGGTATGAGCGGTTCTTC,CASSQGFSLGPGYERFF
TRBD2,few,TRBV11-2,TRBJ2-7,TGTGCCAGCAGCTCAGGACTAGGTCGTAACGAGCAGTACTTC,CASSSGLGRNEQYF
NA,NA,TRBV28,TRBJ2-1,TGTGCCAGCAGAATTTCTAGGGGGTCCTACAATGAGCAGTTCTTC,CASRISRGSYNEQFF
NA,NA,TRBV12-3/TRBV12-4,TRBJ2-5,TGTGCCAGCAGTAGTGGAGGGGGCTCTCCTCGGGAGACCCAGTACTTC,CASSSGGGSPRETQYF
NA,NA,TRBV5-1,TRBJ2-1,TGCGCCAGCAGTTATCGGACGGCCGGCAATGAGCAGTTCTTC,CASSYRTAGNEQFF
NA,many,TRBV10-3,TRBJ2-1,TGTGCCATCAGTACGGGAATCGACAATGAGCAGTTCTTC,CAISTGIDNEQFF
TRBD1,NA,TRBV29-1,TRBJ2-1,TGCAGCGGCGGAGACGTGGGCAGGGGGCGTAATGTGCAGTTCTTC,CSGGDVGRGRNVQFF
TRBD2,NA,TRBV20-1,TRBJ2-1,TGCAGTGCTAGACAGAGGGGGGGAGCGGGAGTGGTCAATAAGCAGTTCTTC,CSARQRGGAGVVNKQFF
NA,NA,TRBV10-3,TRBJ1-2,TGTGCCATCAGTGAGAGGGTCCTTACTGGTGGCTACACCTTC,CAISERVLTGGYTF
NA,many,TRBV12-3/TRBV12-4,TRBJ1-2,TGTGCCAGCAGCCCTACAGCTTCTAACTATGGCTACACCTTC,CASSPTASNYGYTF
TRBD2,few,TRBV29-1,TRBJ2-1,TGCAGCGTTGACGGACTAGCGTTGTACAATGAGCAGTTCTTC,CSVDGLALYNEQFF
NA,NA,TRBV7-7,TRBJ2-2,TGTGCCAGCAGTCAGGGAATAGACGGGGAGCTGTTTTTT,CASSQGIDGELFF
NA,few,TRBV7-2,TRBJ2-1,TGTGCCAGCAGCCTAAGGCGGGATTTCTACAATGAGCAGTTCTTC,CASSLRRDFYNEQFF
NA,NA,TRBV30,TRBJ1-5,TGTGCCTGGAGTGTACAGTTTGGGGGCCGCGGGGGATCCCAGCATTTT,CAWSVQFGGRGGSQHF
NA,once,TRBV6-1,TRBJ2-5,TGTGCCAGCAGTGATCCGGGGCGCGGAGAGACCCAGTACTTC,CASSDPGRGETQYF
NA,NA,TRBV19,TRBJ1-4,TGTGCCACTACGAGAGGGAGAAGGGAAAAACTGTTTTTT,CATTRGRREKLFF
TRBD1,NA,TRBV29-1,TRBJ1-2,TGCAGCGTTTTCACCCTGGACAGGGTCGGTAACTATGGCTACACCTTC,CSVFTLDRVGNYGYTF
NA,many,TRBV12-3/TRBV12-4,TRBJ2-7,TGTGCCAGCAGTCCACGGGCTAGCGCCGGGCCCTACGAGCAGTACTTC,CASSPRASAGPYEQYF
TRBD1,many,TRBV29-1,TRBJ1-2,TGCAGCGCCGCCGGATTAAAGGGGGCGCTATACTATGGCTACACCTTC,CSAAGLKGALYYGYTF
TRBD1,NA,TRBV24-1,TRBJ2-1,TGTGCCACCAGTGACGGACAGGGTTTCACTGAGCAGTTCTTC,CATSDGQGFTEQFF
NA,NA,TRBV20-1,TRBJ2-1,TGCAATGCTGAGAACCCCGGGACTGGCTACAATGAGCAGTTCTTC,CNAENPGTGYNEQFF
TRBD1,few,TRBV24-1,TRBJ2-4,TGTGCCACCAGTGATTTAAGGACAGGGGGCAATGAGCAGTACTTC,CATSDLRTGGNEQYF
TRBD1,NA,TRBV12-3/TRBV12-4,TRBJ2-1,TGTGCCAGTGCGGACAGGGGCTACAATGAGCAGTTCTTC,CASADRGYNEQFF
NA,NA,TRBV6-5,TRBJ1-1,TGTGCCAGCATCACGGACAGCCGTGAAGCTTTCTTT,CASITDSREAFF
NA,NA,TRBV5-6,TRBJ1-2,TGTGCCAGCAGCTTACAATGGACAGAACCTGGCTATGGCTACACCTTC,CASSLQWTEPGYGYTF
NA,many,TRBV7-2,TRBJ2-5,TGTGCCAGCAGCTCAGCAGGGGTCCAAGAGACCCAGTACTTC,CASSSAGVQETQYF
NA,few,TRBV6-6,TRBJ2-1,TGTGCCAGCAGTTACTCTAGCGATCCCTACAATGAGCAGTTCTTC,CASSYSSDPYNEQFF
NA,NA,TRBV18,TRBJ2-3,TGTGCCAGCTCACCGGGCTACTTGGAGGGAGATACGCAGTATTTT,CASSPGYLEGDTQYF
TRBD2,NA,TRBV6-6,TRBJ2-7,TGTGCCAGCAGTTCTCCGGGACTAGCGGTTACCTACGAGCAGTACTTC,CASSSPGLAVTYEQYF
TRBD2,NA,TRBV12-3/TRBV12-4,TRBJ2-7,TGTGCCAGCAGTTCTAGCGGGGGAAACTACAATGAGCAGTACTTC,CASSSSGGNYNEQYF
NA,few,TRBV7-2,TRBJ1-1,TGTGCCAGCAGCTTAGCTGTTGGTGAAGCTTTCTTT,CASSLAVGEAFF
TRBD1,NA,TRBV7-3,TRBJ2-4,TGTGCCAGCAGCCCCGGTAGGGACAGCATAGCCAAAAACATTCAGTACTTC,CASSPGRDSIAKNIQYF
TRBD1,few,TRBV24-1,TRBJ2-5,TGTGCCACCAGTGACCAGACAGGGTCGGGAGAGACCCAGTACTTC,CATSDQTGSGETQYF
NA,few,TRBV7-2,TRBJ2-5,TGTGCCAGCAGCGCACGAGACGGACAGAAAGAGACCCAGTACTTC,CASSARDGQKETQYF
NA,NA,TRBV20-1,TRBJ2-3,TGCAGGACACGGGACCCGGGTACAGATACGCAGTATTTT,CRTRDPGTDTQYF
NA,once,TRBV7-6,TRBJ2-7,TGTGCCCGCAGCTCCTACTACGGGACTGACTACGAGCAGTACTTC,CARSSYYGTDYEQYF
TRBD2,NA,TRBV20-1,TRBJ2-1,TGCAGTGCTAGAGATAGCGGGGGGCGTAATGAGCAGTTCTTC,CSARDSGGRNEQFF